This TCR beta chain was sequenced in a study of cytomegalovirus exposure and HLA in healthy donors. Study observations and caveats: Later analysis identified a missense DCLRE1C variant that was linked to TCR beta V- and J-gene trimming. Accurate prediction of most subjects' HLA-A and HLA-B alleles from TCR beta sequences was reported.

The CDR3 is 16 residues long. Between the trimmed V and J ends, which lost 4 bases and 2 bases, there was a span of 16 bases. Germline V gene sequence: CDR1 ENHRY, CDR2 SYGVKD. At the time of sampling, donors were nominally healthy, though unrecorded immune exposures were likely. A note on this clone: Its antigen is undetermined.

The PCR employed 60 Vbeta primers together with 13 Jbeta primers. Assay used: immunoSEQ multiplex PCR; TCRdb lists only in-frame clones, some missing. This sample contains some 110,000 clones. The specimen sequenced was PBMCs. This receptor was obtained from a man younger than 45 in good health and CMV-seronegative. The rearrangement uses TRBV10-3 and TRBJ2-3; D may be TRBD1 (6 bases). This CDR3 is CAISAAVQGYTDTQYF. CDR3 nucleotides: TGTGCCATCAGTGCGGCTGTACAGGGATACACAGATACGCAGTATTTT.